This paragraph covers one T cell receptor (beta chain) sequence. Its antigen remains unknown. The data are from a study of cytotoxic CD8 clonotypes in ibrutinib-treated CLL. Depths of 1 in 200,000 to 1 in 1 million T cells were the sequencing target. Some clones are missing from TCRdb's copy, which holds only in-frame ones; the method was immunoSEQ multiplex PCR. The sample gives roughly 300,000 clones, more than 70% of which show up once; roughly 5% is in the top ten. Whole-study findings and limits: The study found baseline clonality above age-matched healthy donors, tracking circulating CD8+ T-cell counts. At progression, clonality fell back toward baseline after rising at ibrutinib response. Public clonotypes, found uncommonly, either contracted or stayed stable on treatment.

The sample was PBMCs, taken at disease progression, from a patient treated with ibrutinib. The clonotype comes from a human donor with chronic lymphocytic leukemia.

CDR3 bases: TGTGCCAGCAGTCCCCTGGGGGCCAGTGAACAGCCCCAGCATTTT. It yields the protein CASSPLGASEQPQHF. The chain uses TRBV27 and TRBJ1-5, with D tentatively TRBD1 (6 bases). V gave up 5 bases and J gave up 7 bases, with 18 bases separating them. The CDR3 covers 15 residues. Germline values: CDR1 MNHEY, CDR2 SMNVEV (reference sequence).